These 24 T cell receptor beta chains share one sample of origin, sequenced in a study of blood T cell repertoires in COVID-19. TCRdb's table, derived via immunoSEQ multiplex PCR, lists solely in-frame clones and lacks some. The sample has fewer than 200,000 clones, roughly 80% seen once; the top ten hold under 10%. Material: peripheral blood. Source of these receptors: a woman in her 70s with COVID-19, enrolled during active disease.

The chain carries TRBV13 and TRBJ2-4; D is unresolved. Trimming cost V 2 bases and J 8 bases, with 10 bases left between them. Germline CDR1 is PRHDT and CDR2 is FYEKMQ (reference sequence). The CDR3 is 13 residues long. The CDR3 bases are TGTGCCAGCAGCTTATACACCCAGGACATTCAGTACTTC. This gives the protein CASSLYTQDIQYF.

A word on this clone: One junction end disagrees with the germline gene, perhaps due to a read error. The chain is built from TRBV4-2 and TRBJ2-5, with TRBD2 identical over 7 bases. Germline V lookup: CDR1 LGHNA, CDR2 YNFKEQ. This CDR3 comprises 15 residues. CDR3 sequence (DNA): TGTGCCAGCAGCCAAGAGCTAGCGGCCCAAAAGACCCAGTACTTC. Translation: CASSQELAAQKTQYF.

The V gene is TRBV9, the J gene TRBJ2-1; 13 nucleotides match TRBD2. The germline V gene has CDR1 SGDLS and CDR2 YYNGEE. V was clipped by 3 bases and J by 12 bases; unmatched bases: 0. This CDR3 region has 12 residues. CDR3 residues: CASSGTSGRQFF. The CDR3 DNA reads as TGTGCCAGCAGCGGGACTAGCGGGAGGCAGTTCTTC.

The rearrangement joins TRBV7-9 to TRBJ2-7; 13 nucleotides agree with TRBD2. Trimming removed 4 bases from V and 2 bases from J; junction bases left unmatched: 5. Per the germline V gene, CDR1 is SEHNR and CDR2 is FQNEAQ (reference sequence). This CDR3 has 16 residues. The CDR3 nucleotides are TGTGCCAGCAGCTCAGGACTAGCGGGAGCACCCTACGAGCAGTACTTC. Protein: CASSSGLAGAPYEQYF.

The CDR3 DNA follows: TGTGCCACGACAGGACTGTACTCTGGAAACACCATATATTTT. Translation: CATTGLYSGNTIYF. The J gene is TRBJ1-3, the V gene TRBV7-9; weak D call: TRBD1 (6 bases). The germline V and J ends were trimmed by 10 bases and 0 bases, with 13 bases remaining between them. This CDR3 comprises 14 residues. Per the germline V gene, CDR1 is SEHNR and CDR2 is FQNEAQ (reference sequence). Filled out from reference TRBV7-9 and TRBJ1-3, the complete variable domain reads DTGVSQNPRHKITKRGQNVTFRCDPISEHNRLYWYRQTLGQGPEFLTYFQNEAQLEKSRLLSDRFSAERPKGSFSTLEIQRTEQGDSAMYLCATTGLYSGNTIYFGEGSWLTVV.

The chain is built from TRBV24-1 and TRBJ2-1; TRBD1 matches at 9 bases. V lost 0 bases and J lost 7; bases outside the gene matches: 9. This CDR3 contains 17 residues. Germline lookup yields CDR1 KGHDR and CDR2 SFDVKD. This CDR3 reads CATSDLKGQGSRNEQFF. In DNA, the CDR3 is TGTGCCACCAGTGATTTGAAGGGACAGGGAAGCAGGAATGAGCAGTTCTTC.

The chain carries TRBV7-2 and TRBJ1-2; 9 nucleotides line up with TRBD1. Germline V CDR1 and CDR2: SGHTA, FQGNSA. After removal of 4 bases from V and 0 bases from J, the junction contained 15 bases not matched to a gene. The CDR3 length is 19 residues. CDR3 amino acids: CASSSNRGQLGGSNYGYTF. In nucleotides, the CDR3 is TGTGCCAGCAGCTCTAACAGGGGGCAACTAGGAGGTTCTAACTATGGCTACACCTTC.

The chain carries TRBV13 and TRBJ2-7; TRBD2 matches at 14 bases. V shed 4 bases and J 3 bases; nucleotides not matched to a gene: 2. Germline V gene data show CDR1 as PRHDT and CDR2 as FYEKMQ (reference sequence). The CDR3 extends over 15 amino acids. The chain's CDR3 is CASSYGTSGGYEQYF. The CDR3 bases are TGTGCCAGCAGCTACGGGACTAGCGGGGGCTACGAGCAGTACTTC.

V and J are TRBV19 and TRBJ2-1, with 11 bases lining up with TRBD2. CDR1 is LNHDA, CDR2 SQIVND, per germline (reference sequence). Unmatched junction bases numbered 5, after V lost 6 bases and J lost 7 bases. The CDR3 consists of 14 residues. The CDR3 is CASRPSGRFNEQFF. DNA for the CDR3: TGTGCCAGTAGACCTAGCGGGAGGTTTAATGAGCAGTTCTTC.

The chain uses TRBV3-1 (or the pseudogene TRBV3-2) and TRBJ1-1, with a possible D match to TRBD1 (5 bases). V shed 1 base and J shed 1 base, with 10 bases lying between them. Per germline, CDR1 LGHDT and CDR2 YNNKEL (reference sequence). The CDR3 covers 15 residues. The CDR3 DNA follows: TGTGCCAGCAGCCAAGCTGGGGGGAAGAACACTGAAGCTTTCTTT. Amino acids: CASSQAGGKNTEAFF.

The chain combines TRBV28 with TRBJ2-5; 10 nucleotides align to TRBD1. Germline CDR1 and CDR2: MDHEN and SYDVKM. The V gene end was trimmed by 2 bases and the J gene end by 2 bases; junction bases not matched to a gene: 8. The CDR3 has 17 residues. The CDR3 is CASSLSRQGAWQETQYF. CDR3 sequence (DNA): TGTGCCAGCAGTTTAAGTCGACAGGGGGCATGGCAAGAGACCCAGTACTTC.

The rearrangement links TRBV19 to TRBJ2-1; TRBD1 agrees at 9 bases. CDR1 and CDR2 from the germline V gene are LNHDA and SQIVND (reference sequence). The V segment lost 5 bases and the J segment 6 bases; nucleotides outside the gene matches: 8. This CDR3 comprises 15 residues. CDR3 DNA sequence: TGTGCCAGTAGTCGACCGACAGGGGGGAGCAATGAGCAGTTCTTC. It codes for CASSRPTGGSNEQFF.

The rearrangement joins TRBV28 to TRBJ1-6; 10 bases agree with TRBD1. Germline values: CDR1 MDHEN, CDR2 SYDVKM. The CDR3 is 16 amino acids. J lost 2 bases, V lost 6 bases, and 4 bases had no gene match. CDR3 sequence (DNA): TGTGCCAGCAGGCTGACAGGGGGCCCCTATAATTCACCCCTCCACTTT. This encodes CASRLTGGPYNSPLHF.

This sequence joins TRBV28 and TRBJ2-5; TRBD1 aligns across 7 bases. The length of the CDR3 is 17 residues. Germline CDR1 is MDHEN and CDR2 is SYDVKM. With 5 bases clipped from V and 5 bases from J, the junction kept 17 bases outside the gene matches. The CDR3 nucleotides read TGTGCCAGCAGTACCGATTTTCCCCAGGGGGTGGGCGAGACCCAGTACTTC. Encoded protein: CASSTDFPQGVGETQYF.

The chain joins TRBV19 to TRBJ2-3, with TRBD1 as a possible D gene (6 bases). This CDR3 has 15 amino acids. The V and J ends lost 5 bases and 2 bases respectively, with 14 bases between them. Germline values: CDR1 LNHDA, CDR2 SQIVND (reference sequence). The CDR3 DNA sequence: TGTGCCAGTAGTCGGACAGTTACTTACACAGATACGCAGTATTTT. This translates into CASSRTVTYTDTQYF.

The chain has TRBV20-1 and TRBJ2-5; no definite D call. The V gene's germline CDR1 is DFQATT and CDR2 SNEGSKA (reference sequence). The CDR3 loop spans 11 amino acids. Trimming stripped 3 bases from V and 5 bases from J, with 7 bases between. As DNA, the CDR3 is TGCAGTGCTAGTCCTCAGGAGACCCAGTACTTC. It specifies CSASPQETQYF.

The rearrangement uses TRBV27 and TRBJ2-1; TRBD1 is a possible D gene (5 bases). The CDR3 covers 16 residues. Trimming shortened V by 3 bases and J by 3 bases, and 15 bases separated the two germline ends. The germline gives CDR1 MNHEY, CDR2 SMNVEV (reference sequence). Written as DNA, the CDR3 is TGTGCCAGCAGTTTTAGCCTGGGGCAGCTCTACAATGAGCAGTTCTTC. This sequence encodes CASSFSLGQLYNEQFF.

This clone was seen more than once but under ten times. This chain connects TRBV6-6 to TRBJ2-1; D possibly corresponds to TRBD2 (6 bases). Germline assignment: CDR1 MNHNY and CDR2 SVGAGI (reference sequence). Trimming stripped 5 bases from V and 5 bases from J, with 22 bases between. The CDR3 is 17 amino acids. CDR3 DNA sequence: TGTGCCAGCAGTCGCTCAATCGGGACTCTGAAGCACAATGAGCAGTTCTTC. Its translation is CASSRSIGTLKHNEQFF.

The chain is built from TRBV7-2 and TRBJ1-2; tentative D call: TRBD1 (5 bases). Germline CDR1 and CDR2: SGHTA and FQGNSA. The CDR3 is made up of 14 amino acids. Trimming removed 2 bases at V and 4 bases at J, with 11 bases between. The CDR3 DNA reads TGTGCCAGCAGCTTACGCCAGGGTCCCTATGGCTACACCTTC. The encoded protein is CASSLRQGPYGYTF.

The V and J genes are TRBV18 and TRBJ2-1; the D gene is possibly TRBD2 (5 bases). The V and J ends lost 6 bases and 5 bases respectively, with 8 bases between them. The CDR3 spans 12 residues. The germline V gene has CDR1 KGHSH and CDR2 LQKENI. CDR3: CASSPRDNEQFF. CDR3 bases: TGTGCCAGCTCCCCGAGGGACAATGAGCAGTTCTTC. The full variable domain, rest sourced from reference TRBV18 and TRBJ2-1, is NAGVMQNPRHLVRRRGQEARLRCSPMKGHSHVYWYRQLPEEGLKFMVYLQKENIIDESGMPKERFSAEFPKEGPSILRIQQVVRGDSAAYFCASSPRDNEQFFGPGTRLTVL.

The chain has TRBV2 and TRBJ1-2; no definite D call. Germline assignment: CDR1 SNHLY and CDR2 FYNNEI. V was cut by 1 base and J by 11 bases, with 11 bases left in between. The CDR3 loop spans 12 amino acids. The chain's CDR3 is CASSEGTTRYTF. DNA for the CDR3: TGTGCCAGCAGTGAAGGCACCACAAGATACACCTTC.

The gene calls are TRBV6-5 and TRBJ1-1; D is possibly TRBD1 (6 bases). Germline loops: CDR1 MNHEY, CDR2 SVGAGI. Trimming took off 6 bases at V and 13 bases at J, with 21 bases between the two ends. There are 13 residues in the CDR3. The CDR3 loop reads CASSPTGQAPLFF. In nucleotides, the CDR3 is TGTGCCAGCAGCCCCACGGGACAAGCCCCACTTTTCTTT.

CDR3 amino acids: CASSQMIGTSTEQYF. CDR3 DNA: TGTGCCAGCTCACAGATGATTGGGACTAGCACCGAGCAGTACTTC. The rearrangement uses TRBV18 and TRBJ2-7; 9 bases align to TRBD2. V shed 4 bases and J 6 bases; nucleotides not matched to a gene: 10. CDR3 length: 15 residues. Germline-derived CDR1 and CDR2 are KGHSH and LQKENI.

The genes are TRBV7-2 and TRBJ2-7; 9 nucleotides match TRBD1. The trim removed 5 bases at V and 5 bases at J, leaving 13 bases unmatched. CDR3 length: 16 residues. Germline V lookup: CDR1 SGHTA, CDR2 FQGNSA. The CDR3 DNA reads TGTGCCAGCAGCACAGCCCCGGGACAGGGTTCCAACGAGCAGTACTTC. Translation: CASSTAPGQGSNEQYF. The complete variable domain, with remaining parts taken from reference TRBV7-2 and TRBJ2-7, reads GAGVSQSPSNKVTEKGKDVELRCDPISGHTALYWYRQSLGQGLEFLIYFQGNSAPDKSGLPSDRFSAERTGGSVSTLTIQRTQQEDSAVYLCASSTAPGQGSNEQYFGPGTRLTVT.